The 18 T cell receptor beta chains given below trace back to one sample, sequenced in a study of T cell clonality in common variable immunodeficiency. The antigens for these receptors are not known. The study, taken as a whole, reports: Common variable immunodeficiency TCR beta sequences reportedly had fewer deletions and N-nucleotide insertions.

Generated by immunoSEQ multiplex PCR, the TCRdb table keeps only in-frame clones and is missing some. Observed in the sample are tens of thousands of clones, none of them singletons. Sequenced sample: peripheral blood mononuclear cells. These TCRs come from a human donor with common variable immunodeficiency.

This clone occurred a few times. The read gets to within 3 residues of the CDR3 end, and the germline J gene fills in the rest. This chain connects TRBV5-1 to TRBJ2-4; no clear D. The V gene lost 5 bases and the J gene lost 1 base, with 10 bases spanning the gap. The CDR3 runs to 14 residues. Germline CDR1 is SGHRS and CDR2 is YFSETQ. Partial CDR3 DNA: TGCGCCAGCAGGGGCGATTGGGCCAAAAACATT. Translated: CASRGDWAKNI. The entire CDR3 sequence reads CASRGDWAKNIQYF.

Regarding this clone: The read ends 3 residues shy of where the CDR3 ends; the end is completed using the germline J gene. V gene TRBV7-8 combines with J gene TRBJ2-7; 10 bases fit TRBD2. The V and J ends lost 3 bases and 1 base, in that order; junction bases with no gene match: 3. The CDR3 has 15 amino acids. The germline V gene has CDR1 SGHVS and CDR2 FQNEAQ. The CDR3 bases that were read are TGTGCCAGCAGCTTCGGAGCGGGAGGGTCCTACGAG. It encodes CASSFGAGGSYE. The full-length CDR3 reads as CASSFGAGGSYEQYF. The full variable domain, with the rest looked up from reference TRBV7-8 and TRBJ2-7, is GAGVSQSPRYKVAKRGQDVALRCDPISGHVSLFWYQQALGQGPEFLTYFQNEAQLDKSGLPSDRFFAERPEGSVSTLKIQRTQQEDSAVYLCASSFGAGGSYEQYFGPGTRLTVT.

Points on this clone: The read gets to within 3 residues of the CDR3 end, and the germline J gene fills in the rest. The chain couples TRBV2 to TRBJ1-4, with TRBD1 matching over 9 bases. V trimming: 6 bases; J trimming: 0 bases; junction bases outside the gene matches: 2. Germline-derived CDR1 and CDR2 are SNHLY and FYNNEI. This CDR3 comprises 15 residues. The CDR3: CASSRTGATNEKLFF. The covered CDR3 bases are TGTGCCAGCAGCCGGACAGGGGCAACTAATGAAAAA.

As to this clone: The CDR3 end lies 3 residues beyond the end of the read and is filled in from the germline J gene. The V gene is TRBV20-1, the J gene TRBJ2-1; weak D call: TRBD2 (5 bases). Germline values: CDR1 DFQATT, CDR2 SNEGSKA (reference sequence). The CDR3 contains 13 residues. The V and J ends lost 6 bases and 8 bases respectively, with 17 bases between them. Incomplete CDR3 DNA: TGCAGTGCCCTAGGGCGGCCGGGGTATGAG. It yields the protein CSALGRPGYE. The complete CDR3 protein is CSALGRPGYEQFF.

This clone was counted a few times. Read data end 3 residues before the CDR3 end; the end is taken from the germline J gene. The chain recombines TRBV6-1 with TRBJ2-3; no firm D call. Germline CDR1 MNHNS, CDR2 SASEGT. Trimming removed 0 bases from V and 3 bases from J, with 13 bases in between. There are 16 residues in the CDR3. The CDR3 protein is CASSEAGASRTDTQYF. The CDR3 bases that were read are TGTGCCAGCAGTGAAGCGGGTGCTAGTCGGACAGATACG.

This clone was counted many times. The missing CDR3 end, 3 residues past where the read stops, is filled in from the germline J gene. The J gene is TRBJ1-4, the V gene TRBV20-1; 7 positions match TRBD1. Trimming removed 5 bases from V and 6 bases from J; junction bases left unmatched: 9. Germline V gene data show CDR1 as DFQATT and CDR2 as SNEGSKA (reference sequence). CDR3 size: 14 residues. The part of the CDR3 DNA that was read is TGCAGTGCTCTTACGACAGGGTGGGATGAAAAA. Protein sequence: CSALTTGWDEK. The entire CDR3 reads CSALTTGWDEKLFF.

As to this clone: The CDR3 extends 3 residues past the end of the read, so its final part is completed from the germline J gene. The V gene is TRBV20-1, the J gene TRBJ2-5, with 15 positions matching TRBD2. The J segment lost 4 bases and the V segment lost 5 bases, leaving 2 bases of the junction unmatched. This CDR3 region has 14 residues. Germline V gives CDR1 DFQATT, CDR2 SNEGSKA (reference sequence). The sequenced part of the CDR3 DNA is TGCAGTGCTCGGACTAGCGGGAGGGGAGAGACC. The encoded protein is CSARTSGRGET. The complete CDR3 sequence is CSARTSGRGETQYF.

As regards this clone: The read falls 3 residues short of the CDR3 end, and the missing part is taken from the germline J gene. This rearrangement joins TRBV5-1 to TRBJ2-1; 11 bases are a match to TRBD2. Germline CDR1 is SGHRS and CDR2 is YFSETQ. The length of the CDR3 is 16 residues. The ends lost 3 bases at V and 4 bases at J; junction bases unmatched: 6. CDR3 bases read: TGCGCCAGCAGCTATGGGACTAGCGGAACTTACAATGAG. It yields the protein CASSYGTSGTYNE. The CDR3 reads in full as CASSYGTSGTYNEQFF.

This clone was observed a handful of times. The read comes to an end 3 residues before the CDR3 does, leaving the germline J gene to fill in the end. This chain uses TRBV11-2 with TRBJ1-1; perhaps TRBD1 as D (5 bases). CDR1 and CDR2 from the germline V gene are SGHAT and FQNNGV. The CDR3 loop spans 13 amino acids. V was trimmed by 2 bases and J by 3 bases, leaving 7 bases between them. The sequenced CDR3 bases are TGTGCCAGCAGCTTACGGGGGGACACTGAA. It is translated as CASSLRGDTE. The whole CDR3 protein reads CASSLRGDTEAFF.

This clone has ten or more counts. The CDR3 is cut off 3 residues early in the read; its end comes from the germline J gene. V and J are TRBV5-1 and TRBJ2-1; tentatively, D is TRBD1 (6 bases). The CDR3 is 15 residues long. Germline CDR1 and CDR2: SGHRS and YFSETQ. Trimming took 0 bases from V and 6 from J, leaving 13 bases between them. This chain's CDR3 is CASSLGTVSANEQFF. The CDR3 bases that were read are TGCGCCAGCAGCTTGGGGACAGTTTCGGCCAATGAG.

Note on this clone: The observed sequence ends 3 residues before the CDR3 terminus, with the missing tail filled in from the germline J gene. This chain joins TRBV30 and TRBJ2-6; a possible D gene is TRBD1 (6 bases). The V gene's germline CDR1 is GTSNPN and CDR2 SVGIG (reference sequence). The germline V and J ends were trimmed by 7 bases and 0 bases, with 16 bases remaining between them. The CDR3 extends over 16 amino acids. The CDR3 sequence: CAYTGTRSSGANVLTF. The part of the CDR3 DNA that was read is TGTGCCTACACCGGGACAAGGAGCTCTGGGGCCAACGTC.

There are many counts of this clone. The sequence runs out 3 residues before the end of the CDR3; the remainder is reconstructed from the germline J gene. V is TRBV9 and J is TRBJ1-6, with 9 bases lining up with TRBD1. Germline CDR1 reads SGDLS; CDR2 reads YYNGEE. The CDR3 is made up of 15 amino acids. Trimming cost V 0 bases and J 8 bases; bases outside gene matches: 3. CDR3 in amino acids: CASSVVDRGDSPLHF. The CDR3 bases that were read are TGTGCCAGCAGCGTAGTGGACAGGGGAGATTCACCC.

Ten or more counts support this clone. CDR3 DNA (partial): TGTGCCTGGAGTGTACGGTGGGGGGTTAAAGTCGATGAG. This codes for CAWSVRWGVKVDE. The whole CDR3 is CAWSVRWGVKVDEQFF. The gene calls are TRBV30 and TRBJ2-1; D is possibly TRBD2 (6 bases). The CDR3 end lies 3 residues beyond the end of the read and is filled in from the germline J gene. Deletions cut 0 bases from V and 8 bases from J, with 20 bases between. This CDR3 is built from 16 residues. CDR1 and CDR2 (germline): GTSNPN, SVGIG (reference sequence).

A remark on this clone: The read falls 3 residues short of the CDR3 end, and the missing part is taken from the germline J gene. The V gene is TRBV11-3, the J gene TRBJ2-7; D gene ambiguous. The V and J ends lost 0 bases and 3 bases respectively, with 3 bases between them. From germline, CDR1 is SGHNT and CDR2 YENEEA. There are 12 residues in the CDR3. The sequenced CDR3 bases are TGTGCCAGCAGCTTAGACAGCTACGAG. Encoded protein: CASSLDSYE. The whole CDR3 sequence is CASSLDSYEQYF.

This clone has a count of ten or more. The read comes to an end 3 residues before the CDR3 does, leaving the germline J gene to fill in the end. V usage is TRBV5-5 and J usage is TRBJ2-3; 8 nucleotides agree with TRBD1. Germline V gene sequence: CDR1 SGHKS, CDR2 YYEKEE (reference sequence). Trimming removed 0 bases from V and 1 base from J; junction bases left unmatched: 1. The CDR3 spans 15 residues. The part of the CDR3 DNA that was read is TGTGCCAGCAGCTTGGGGGACAGGCGCACAGATACG. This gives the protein CASSLGDRRTDT. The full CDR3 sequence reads CASSLGDRRTDTQYF.

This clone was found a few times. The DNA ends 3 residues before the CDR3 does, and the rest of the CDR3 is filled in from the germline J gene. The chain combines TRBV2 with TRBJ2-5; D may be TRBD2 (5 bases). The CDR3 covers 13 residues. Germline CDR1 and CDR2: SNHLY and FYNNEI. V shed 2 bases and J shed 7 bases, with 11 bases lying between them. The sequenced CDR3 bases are TGTGCCAGCAGTGAACGGAGCGGAGGGACC. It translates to CASSERSGGT. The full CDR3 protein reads CASSERSGGTQYF. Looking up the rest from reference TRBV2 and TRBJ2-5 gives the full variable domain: EPEVTQTPSHQVTQMGQEVILRCVPISNHLYFYWYRQILGQKVEFLVSFYNNEISEKSEIFDDQFSVERPDGSNFTLKIRSTKLEDSAMYFCASSERSGGTQYFGPGTRLLVL.

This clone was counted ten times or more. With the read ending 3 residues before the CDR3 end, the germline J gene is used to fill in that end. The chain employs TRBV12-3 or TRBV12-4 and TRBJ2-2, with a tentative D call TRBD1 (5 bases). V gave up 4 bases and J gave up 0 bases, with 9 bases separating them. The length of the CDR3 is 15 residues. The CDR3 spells CASSSGFTNTGELFF. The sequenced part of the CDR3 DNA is TGTGCCAGCAGTTCAGGGTTTACGAACACCGGGGAG.

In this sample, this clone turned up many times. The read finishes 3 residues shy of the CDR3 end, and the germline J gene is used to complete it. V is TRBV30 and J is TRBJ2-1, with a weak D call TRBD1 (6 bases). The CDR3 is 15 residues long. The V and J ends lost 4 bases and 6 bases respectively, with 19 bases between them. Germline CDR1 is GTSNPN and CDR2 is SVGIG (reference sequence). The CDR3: CAWTNGPGVRNEQFF. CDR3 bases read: TGTGCCTGGACCAATGGACCAGGGGTTCGCAATGAG.